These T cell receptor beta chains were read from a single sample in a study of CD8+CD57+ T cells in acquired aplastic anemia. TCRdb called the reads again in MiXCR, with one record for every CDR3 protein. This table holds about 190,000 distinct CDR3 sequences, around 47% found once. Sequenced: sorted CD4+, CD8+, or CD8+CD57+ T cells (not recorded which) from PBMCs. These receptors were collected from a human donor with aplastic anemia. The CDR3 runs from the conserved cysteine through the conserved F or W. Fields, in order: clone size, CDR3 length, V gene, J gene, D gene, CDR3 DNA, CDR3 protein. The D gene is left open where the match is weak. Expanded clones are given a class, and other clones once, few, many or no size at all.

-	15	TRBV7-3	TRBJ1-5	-	TGTGCCAGCAGCTTAGTCGGTCTGGGAGATCAGCCCCAGCATTTT	CASSLVGLGDQPQHF
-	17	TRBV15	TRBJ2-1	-	TGTGCCACCAGCGCGTCCTCAGGGTATCAAGGATACAATGAGCAGTTCTTC	CATSASSGYQGYNEQFF
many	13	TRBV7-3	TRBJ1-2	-	TGTGCCAGCAGCTACCAGTACGGGGATGGCTACACCTTC	CASSYQYGDGYTF
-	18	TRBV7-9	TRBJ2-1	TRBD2	TGTGCCAGCAGCGCCCGACTAGCGGGAGGGCCGGTTCGGAATGAGCAGTTCTTC	CASSARLAGGPVRNEQFF
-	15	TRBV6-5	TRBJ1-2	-	TGTGCCAGCAGTTACATCAAGGGAGGTACCTATGGCTACACCTTC	CASSYIKGGTYGYTF
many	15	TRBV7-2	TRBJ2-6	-	TGTGCCAGCAGCTTCGGTATCTCTGGGGCCAACGTCCTGACTTTC	CASSFGISGANVLTF
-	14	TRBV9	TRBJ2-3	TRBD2	TGTGCCAGCAGCGAGACTAGCGGGAGGCATACGCAGTATTTT	CASSETSGRHTQYF
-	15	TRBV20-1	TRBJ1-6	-	TGCAGTGCTACCATCCGGCAGGGGAATAATTCACCCCTCCACTTT	CSATIRQGNNSPLHF
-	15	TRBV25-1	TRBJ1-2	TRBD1	TGTGCCAGCAGTGCTCGGGGACAGGGAAACTATGGCTACACCTTC	CASSARGQGNYGYTF
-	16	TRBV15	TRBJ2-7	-	TGTGCCACCAGCAGAGATCGGCCGGTCTGGACCTACGAGCAGTACTTC	CATSRDRPVWTYEQYF
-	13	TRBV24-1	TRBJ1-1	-	TGTGCCACCAGACAGTTAAGGAACACTGAAGCTTTCTTT	CATRQLRNTEAFF
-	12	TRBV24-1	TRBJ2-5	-	TGTGCCACCAGTGAATCGGGCAGTACCCAGTACTTC	CATSESGSTQYF
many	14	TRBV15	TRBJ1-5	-	TGTGCCACCAGCAGAATTTATAGCAATCAGCCCCAGCATTTT	CATSRIYSNQPQHF
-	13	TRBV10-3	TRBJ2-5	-	TGTGCCACCAGTGGCGAGGACCGCCAGGCTCAGTACTTC	CATSGEDRQAQYF
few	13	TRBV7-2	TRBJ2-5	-	TGTGCCAGCTCACCCACTCGACAGGAGACCCAGTACTTC	CASSPTRQETQYF
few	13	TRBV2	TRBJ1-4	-	TGTGCCAGCACCCTACCGGACTGGGGGATGCTTATTTTT	CASTLPDWGMLIF
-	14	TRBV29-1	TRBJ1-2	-	TGCAGCGTTGTGGGATGGACTCGGGGGAATGGCTACACCTTC	CSVVGWTRGNGYTF
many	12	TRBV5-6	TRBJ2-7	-	TGTGCCAGCAGCTTGGTCGAATACGAGCAGTACTTC	CASSLVEYEQYF
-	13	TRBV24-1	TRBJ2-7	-	TGTGCCGCCAGTGATTTTTCAGGGGACGAGCAGTACTTC	CAASDFSGDEQYF
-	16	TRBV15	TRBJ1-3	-	TGTGCCACCAGCAGAGATGTCACCAGCTCTGGAAACACCATATATTTT	CATSRDVTSSGNTIYF
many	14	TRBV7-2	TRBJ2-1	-	TGTGCCAGTAAGTCCCCGCGGGTGGGGAATGAGCAGTTCTTC	CASKSPRVGNEQFF
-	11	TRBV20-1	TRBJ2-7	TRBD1	TGCAGTGCTGGACAGGGCCGCGAGCAGTACTTC	CSAGQGREQYF
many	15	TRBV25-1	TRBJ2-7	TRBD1	TGTGCCAGCAGTGAAGGATACGGGGGACAGGGCGAGCAGTACTTC	CASSEGYGGQGEQYF
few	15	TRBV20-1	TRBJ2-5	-	TGCAGTGCTAAGGGTAGACAGGAGGGCCAAGAGACCCAGTACTTC	CSAKGRQEGQETQYF
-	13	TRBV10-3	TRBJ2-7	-	TGTGCCATCAGTGAATTAACCTCCTACGAGCAGTACTTC	CAISELTSYEQYF
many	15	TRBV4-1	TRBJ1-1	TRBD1	TGCGCCAGCAGCCTATTCGGGACAGCAGACACTGAAGCTTTCTTT	CASSLFGTADTEAFF
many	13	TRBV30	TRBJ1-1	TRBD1	TGTGCCTGGGCCGGGACAGGGCGCACTGAAGCTTTCTTT	CAWAGTGRTEAFF
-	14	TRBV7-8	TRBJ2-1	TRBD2	TGTGCCAGCAGGTACCGACTAGCGGGGACGGAGCAGTTCTTC	CASRYRLAGTEQFF
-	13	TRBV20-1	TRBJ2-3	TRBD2	TGCAGTGCTCGTCGACTAGCCCCAGATACGCAGTATTTT	CSARRLAPDTQYF
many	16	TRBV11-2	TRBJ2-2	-	TGTGCCAGCAGGACCCCGGGGGACCCCCAGGTTGGGGAGCTGTTTTTT	CASRTPGDPQVGELFF
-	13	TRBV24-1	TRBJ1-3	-	TGTGCCACCAGTGCCGGCGATGTAAGGACCATATATTTT	CATSAGDVRTIYF
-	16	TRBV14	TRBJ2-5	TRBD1	TGTGCCAGTAGCCTGTCGAGGGGGCCGGGTTCAGAGACCCAGTACTTC	CASSLSRGPGSETQYF
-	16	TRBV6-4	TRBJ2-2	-	TGTGCCAGCAGTGACTCGCGGGGAGCGAACACCGGGGAGCTGTTTTTT	CASSDSRGANTGELFF
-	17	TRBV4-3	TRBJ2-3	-	TGCGCCAGCAGCCAAGATAGTACACAGGCCTACACAGATACGCAGTATTTT	CASSQDSTQAYTDTQYF
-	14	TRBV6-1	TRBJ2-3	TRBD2	TGTGCCAGCAGTGAACTAGCGGGAGCAGATACGCAGTATTTT	CASSELAGADTQYF
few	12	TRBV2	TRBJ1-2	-	TGTGCCAGTAGCAGCAGAGCGCCCGGCTACACCTTC	CASSSRAPGYTF
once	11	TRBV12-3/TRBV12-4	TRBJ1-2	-	TGTGCCAGCAGGCTGGGGCGGGACTACACCTTC	CASRLGRDYTF
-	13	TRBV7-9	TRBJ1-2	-	TGTGCCAGCAGCTTATGGCAGGGTAGCGGCTACACCTTC	CASSLWQGSGYTF
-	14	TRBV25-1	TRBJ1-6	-	TGTGCCAGCAGTGCTAGATCGGACTATTCACCCCTCCACTTT	CASSARSDYSPLHF
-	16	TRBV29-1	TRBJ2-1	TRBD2	TGCAGCGTTGCAAGGACTAGCAGGACGGGATACAATGAGCAGTTCTTC	CSVARTSRTGYNEQFF